A selection of T cell receptor beta chains follows, all from one sample in a study of T cells in Graves' hyperthyroidism and ophthalmopathy. TCRdb ran MiXCR on the multiplex PCR reads and lists one entry per CDR3 protein. The sample contains 500,000 to 700,000 distinct CDR3 sequences, about a sixth of which appear only once. Sequencing was done on a sample of blood. The receptors stem from a woman aged 18-29 years with Graves' hyperthyroidism. Both conserved end residues are part of each CDR3. D genes are given only for firm matches. A row's size may be missing; if present it is once, few, many or a size class.

V gene	D gene	J gene	clone size	CDR3 length	CDR3 protein	CDR3 DNA
TRBV6-1	.	TRBJ1-5	.	14	CATWTLGSNQPQHF	TGTGCCACCTGGACCCTGGGTAGCAATCAGCCCCAGCATTTT
TRBV14	.	TRBJ2-7	.	17	CASSRSPKFPEPYEQYF	TGTGCCAGCAGCCGGAGCCCAAAGTTTCCGGAGCCCTACGAGCAGTACTTC
TRBV6-5	TRBD1	TRBJ1-5	once	18	CASSHSRTGLYSNQPQHF	TGTGCCAGCAGTCACTCCCGGACAGGACTTTATAGCAATCAGCCCCAGCATTTT
TRBV19	TRBD1	TRBJ2-2	few	15	CASIAKQGYTGELFF	TGTGCCAGTATTGCCAAACAGGGGTACACCGGGGAGCTGTTTTTT
TRBV28	TRBD2	TRBJ2-4	many	17	CASSLSTSGIAKNIQYF	TGTGCCAGCAGTTTGTCGACTAGCGGAATAGCCAAAAACATTCAGTACTTC
TRBV20-1	.	TRBJ2-5	many	13	CSAYPGARETQYF	TGCAGTGCTTACCCAGGGGCGCGAGAGACCCAGTACTTC
TRBV20-1	TRBD1	TRBJ1-2	few	16	CSARDRGPGPSYGYTF	TGCAGTGCTAGAGACAGGGGGCCCGGTCCTTCCTATGGCTACACCTTC
TRBV3-1	.	TRBJ2-2	.	17	CASSQDRGAVNAGELFF	TGTGCCAGCAGCCAAGATAGGGGCGCAGTGAACGCCGGGGAGCTGTTTTTT
TRBV7-2	TRBD2	TRBJ2-3	.	17	CASSRRGGRGGTDTQYF	TGTGCCAGCAGCCGGCGGGGGGGGCGCGGGGGCACAGATACGCAGTATTTT
TRBV11-2	.	TRBJ2-7	few	12	CASTGFTYEQYF	TGTGCCAGCACCGGGTTTACCTACGAGCAGTACTTC
TRBV9	.	TRBJ1-1	many	14	CASSRGGPGPEAFF	TGTGCCAGCAGCCGGGGGGGGCCGGGACCTGAAGCTTTCTTT
TRBV15	.	TRBJ1-5	many	17	CATSRDRRGYSNQPQHF	TGTGCCACCAGCAGAGATCGGAGGGGTTATAGCAATCAGCCCCAGCATTTT
TRBV19	TRBD2	TRBJ2-3	.	16	CASSRWEGLGTDTQYF	TGTGCCAGTAGTCGATGGGAGGGATTGGGCACAGATACGCAGTATTTT
TRBV12-3/TRBV12-4	TRBD1	TRBJ1-1	few	17	CASRTAIPNRGEKKAFF	TGTGCCAGCAGGACAGCTATACCAAACAGGGGCGAAAAAAAGGCTTTCTTT
TRBV10-2	TRBD2	TRBJ2-5	many	13	CASSLTSGETQYF	TGCGCCAGCAGTCTGACTAGCGGGGAGACCCAGTACTTC
TRBV11-2	TRBD1	TRBJ2-7	many	15	CASSLATGGRGEQYF	TGTGCCAGCAGCTTAGCCACAGGGGGCAGGGGCGAGCAGTACTTC
TRBV12-3/TRBV12-4	.	TRBJ1-4	many	15	CASSFVSPTNEKLFF	TGTGCCAGCAGTTTCGTGTCCCCAACTAATGAAAAACTGTTTTTT
TRBV6-2/TRBV6-3	TRBD1	TRBJ2-1	few	12	CAGGQGANEQFF	TGTGCCGGGGGACAGGGGGCCAATGAGCAGTTCTTC
TRBV5-4	.	TRBJ2-1	many	15	CASSFGTAIYNEQFF	TGTGCCAGCAGCTTCGGGACTGCAATATACAATGAGCAGTTCTTC
TRBV7-3	TRBD2	TRBJ2-1	.	15	CASSFAGGAIYEQFF	TGTGCCAGCAGCTTCGCGGGGGGGGCCATATATGAGCAGTTCTTC
TRBV7-9	.	TRBJ2-1	.	12	CASSLGVGEQFF	TGTGCCAGCAGCCTCGGGGTCGGTGAGCAGTTCTTC
TRBV18	.	TRBJ1-5	.	14	CASSPEGLNQPQHF	TGTGCCAGCTCACCCGAGGGCCTCAATCAGCCCCAGCATTTT
TRBV3-1	.	TRBJ1-1	many	13	CASSQRGDTEAFF	TGTGCCAGCAGCCAGAGAGGGGACACTGAAGCTTTCTTT
TRBV11-2	TRBD2	TRBJ2-7	many	12	CASRGGSDEQYF	TGTGCCAGCCGGGGGGGTTCCGACGAGCAGTACTTC
TRBV3-1	TRBD1	TRBJ2-1	many	18	CASSPPDGWTGSFNEQFF	TGTGCCAGCAGCCCGCCTGACGGTTGGACAGGGTCCTTTAATGAGCAGTTCTTC
TRBV28	.	TRBJ2-2	.	16	CASSLPDFGSTGELFF	TGTGCCAGCAGTTTACCGGATTTCGGGAGCACCGGGGAGCTGTTTTTT
TRBV7-8	.	TRBJ2-3	many	15	CASSWSDPSTDTQYF	TGTGCCAGCAGCTGGTCCGATCCTAGCACAGATACGCAGTATTTT
TRBV4-3	TRBD1	TRBJ1-2	.	14	CASSRVDRDYGYTF	TGCGCCAGCAGCCGAGTGGACAGGGACTATGGCTACACCTTC
TRBV28	.	TRBJ2-7	many	12	CASSSMAYEQYF	TGTGCCAGCAGTTCTATGGCCTACGAGCAGTACTTC
TRBV4-1	TRBD2	TRBJ2-5	few	16	CASSQGVGTTQETQYF	TGCGCCAGCAGCCAAGGAGTCGGGACTACTCAAGAGACCCAGTACTTC
TRBV15	.	TRBJ2-1	few	14	CATSGGGRSNEQFF	TGTGCCACCAGCGGTGGAGGGAGGAGTAATGAGCAGTTCTTC
TRBV6-1	.	TRBJ1-5	.	13	CASSARVDQPQHF	TGTGCCAGCAGTGCTCGGGTGGATCAGCCCCAGCATTTT
TRBV6-2/TRBV6-3	TRBD2	TRBJ2-3	.	14	CASSLAGHTDTQYF	TGTGCCAGCAGTCTAGCGGGACACACAGATACGCAGTATTTT
TRBV6-1	TRBD1	TRBJ1-3	few	18	CASSDSGQGRVSGNTIYF	TGTGCCAGCAGTGACTCGGGACAGGGCCGGGTGAGCGGAAACACCATATATTTT
TRBV5-1	.	TRBJ2-1	many	15	CASSSYRDTYNEQFF	TGCGCCAGCAGCTCCTACCGGGACACCTACAATGAGCAGTTCTTC
TRBV5-6	TRBD2	TRBJ2-5	few	16	CAGSTGLAAIQETQYF	TGTGCCGGCAGCACCGGACTAGCGGCCATCCAAGAGACCCAGTACTTC
TRBV7-9	.	TRBJ1-1	.	13	CAGSLSSNTEAFF	TGTGCCGGCAGCTTAAGTTCGAACACTGAAGCTTTCTTT
TRBV25-1	TRBD1	TRBJ2-7	few	12	CASWTGTNEQYF	TGTGCCAGTTGGACAGGGACGAACGAGCAGTACTTC
TRBV6-1	.	TRBJ2-1	many	12	CASRTRRNEQFF	TGTGCCAGCAGAACTAGGCGGAATGAGCAGTTCTTC
TRBV11-2	.	TRBJ2-5	few	13	CASSLDLGLTQYF	TGTGCCAGCAGCTTAGATCTAGGGTTGACCCAGTACTTC
TRBV3-1	.	TRBJ1-2	many	14	CASSQMGTAYGYTF	TGTGCCAGCAGCCAGATGGGGACCGCCTATGGCTACACCTTC
TRBV6-1	TRBD2	TRBJ2-7	many	15	CASSASAGAHYEQYF	TGTGCCAGCAGTGCCTCCGCGGGAGCACACTACGAGCAGTACTTC
TRBV18	.	TRBJ2-1	.	13	CASSLTGVDIQFF	TGTGCCAGCTCCCTGACGGGTGTAGACATTCAGTTCTTC
TRBV20-1	TRBD2	TRBJ2-1	.	14	CSARMTSGSLGQFF	TGCAGTGCTAGGATGACTAGCGGGAGTCTGGGGCAGTTCTTC
TRBV20-1	TRBD2	TRBJ2-5	few	11	CSLADFGTQYF	TGCAGCCTAGCGGATTTCGGGACCCAGTACTTC
TRBV15	.	TRBJ2-7	.	13	CATSRESGYEQYF	TGTGCCACCAGCAGAGAATCGGGCTACGAGCAGTACTTC
TRBV6-1	TRBD1	TRBJ1-2	.	14	CASSVTGGDYGYTF	TGTGCCAGCAGTGTAACAGGGGGCGACTATGGCTACACCTTC
TRBV25-1	.	TRBJ1-2	.	14	CASREQGRAYGYTF	TGTGCCAGCAGGGAACAGGGTCGGGCCTATGGCTACACCTTC
TRBV5-5	.	TRBJ2-7	many	15	CASSLGGGLHYEQYF	TGTGCCAGCAGCTTGGGAGGGGGACTACACTACGAGCAGTACTTC
TRBV12-3/TRBV12-4	.	TRBJ2-5	many	13	CAEGVGQEETQYF	TGTGCCGAAGGGGTGGGCCAGGAAGAGACCCAGTACTTC
TRBV20-1	.	TRBJ2-7	many	14	CSALPPGPNHEQYF	TGCAGTGCCTTACCTCCGGGCCCTAACCACGAGCAGTACTTC
TRBV29-1	TRBD1	TRBJ2-1	.	13	CSTQGISDNEQFF	TGCAGCACACAGGGGATAAGCGACAATGAGCAGTTCTTC
TRBV6-1	.	TRBJ1-1	many	15	CASSVNRASNTEAFF	TGTGCCAGCAGTGTCAACAGGGCATCCAACACTGAAGCTTTCTTT
TRBV7-9	TRBD2	TRBJ2-2	.	15	CASSRGGTNTGELFF	TGTGCCAGCAGCCGGGGGGGGACCAACACCGGGGAGCTGTTTTTT
TRBV7-3	TRBD1	TRBJ2-1	few	15	CASSFNPGGWNEQFF	TGTGCCAGCAGCTTTAACCCAGGGGGCTGGAATGAGCAGTTCTTC
TRBV29-1	TRBD1	TRBJ1-2	many	13	CSVGGGGEYGYTF	TGCAGCGTTGGAGGAGGGGGCGAGTATGGCTACACCTTC
TRBV27	.	TRBJ2-3	many	13	CASSYGSTDTQYF	TGTGCCAGCAGTTACGGGAGCACAGATACGCAGTATTTT
TRBV4-2	TRBD2	TRBJ2-5	.	19	CASSQDLGLAGGIQETQYF	TGTGCCAGCAGCCAAGATCTAGGACTAGCGGGGGGGATCCAAGAGACCCAGTACTTC
TRBV5-1	TRBD1	TRBJ1-4	.	16	CASSLGTGGRNEKLFF	TGCGCCAGCAGCCTTGGGACAGGGGGCCGAAATGAAAAACTGTTTTTT
TRBV2	TRBD1	TRBJ2-7	many	14	CASGTRDRVDEQYF	TGTGCCAGCGGAACCCGGGACAGGGTTGACGAGCAGTACTTC